One and the same sample provided the 27 T cell receptor beta chains below, sequenced in a study of spatial heterogeneity in lung cancer. The time point denotes: sample taken at primary tumor resection. Broader study findings: Counts of expanded alpha and beta TCRs within tumors tracked the tumor nonsynonymous mutation count.

TCRdb reprocessed the 5' RACE reads with MiXCR, giving one entry per CDR3 protein. The sample contains some 10,000 distinct CDR3 sequences, about 6% of which appear only once. Antigen specificity for these receptors is unknown. The sample was lung tumor tissue, taken at surgery. The receptor source for this set is a male donor with early-stage non-small cell lung cancer.

The sample holds many counts of this clonotype. V usage is TRBV9 and J usage is TRBJ1-2, with a weak D call TRBD1 (5 bases). Germline loops: CDR1 SGDLS, CDR2 YYNGEE. The CDR3 is 13 residues long. The V end was cut by 2 bases, the J end by 3 bases, with 8 bases between. CDR3 bases: TGTGCCAGCAGCGTCGACAGTTACTATGGCTACACCTTC. Translation gives CASSVDSYYGYTF.

This clonotype has a count of ten or more. In nucleotides, the CDR3 is TGTGCCAGCAGTTTACGGACAGGTTTACAAGAGACCCAGTACTTC. Protein: CASSLRTGLQETQYF. The chain joins TRBV12-3 or TRBV12-4 to TRBJ2-5, with 7 bases that match TRBD1. V gave up 2 bases and J gave up 2 bases; unmatched junction bases: 5. The CDR3 totals 15 residues.

This clonotype came up many times. The chain links TRBV4-1 to TRBJ2-7; 8 nucleotides match TRBD2. The CDR3 length is 18 residues. Germline CDR1 MGHRA, CDR2 YSYEKL. With V trimmed by 0 bases and J by 5 bases, 15 bases remained unmatched. CDR3 loop: CASSQDGVAGPKFDEQYF. The CDR3 DNA is TGCGCCAGCAGCCAAGATGGAGTAGCGGGGCCCAAGTTCGACGAGCAGTACTTC.

This clonotype was picked up many times. V is TRBV7-9 and J is TRBJ1-5; D is undetermined. Between the trimmed V and J ends, which lost 3 bases and 5 bases, there was a span of 8 bases. This CDR3 contains 13 residues. Germline CDR1 reads SEHNR; CDR2 reads FQNEAQ (reference sequence). CDR3 loop: CASSFPGDQPQHF. CDR3 bases: TGTGCCAGCAGCTTCCCTGGAGATCAGCCCCAGCATTTT. The full variable domain, with the rest looked up from reference TRBV7-9 and TRBJ1-5, is DTGVSQNPRHKITKRGQNVTFRCDPISEHNRLYWYRQTLGQGPEFLTYFQNEAQLEKSRLLSDRFSAERPKGSFSTLEIQRTEQGDSAMYLCASSFPGDQPQHFGDGTRLSIL.

In this sample, this clonotype turned up many times. The CDR3 DNA is TGTGCCAGCAGCTTAGACATCGGGGGGATGGAAGGCTACACCTTC. It translates to CASSLDIGGMEGYTF. The V and J genes are TRBV11-2 and TRBJ1-2; the D gene is possibly TRBD1 (5 bases). From germline, CDR1 is SGHAT and CDR2 FQNNGV. The CDR3 contains 15 residues. V was trimmed by 0 bases and J by 8 bases, leaving 16 bases between them. The full variable domain, rest sourced from reference TRBV11-2 and TRBJ1-2, is EAGVAQSPRYKIIEKRQSVAFWCNPISGHATLYWYQQILGQGPKLLIQFQNNGVVDDSQLPKDRFSAERLKGVDSTLKIQPAKLEDSAVYLCASSLDIGGMEGYTFGSGTRLTVV.

This clonotype was recorded at least ten times. The genes are TRBV20-1 and TRBJ2-7; D perhaps matches TRBD1 (5 bases). The ends were cut back, 4 bases at V and 3 bases at J, with 13 bases in the middle. Germline CDR1 reads DFQATT; CDR2 reads SNEGSKA (reference sequence). The CDR3 spans 13 residues. The CDR3 coding sequence is TGCAGTGCTAATTCCCAGACAGACTACGAGCAGTACTTC. Its translation is CSANSQTDYEQYF.

This clonotype was seen at least ten times. V gene TRBV5-4 combines with J gene TRBJ1-1; no firm D call. Germline CDR1 reads SGHNT; CDR2 reads YYREEE (reference sequence). The ends were cut back, 4 bases at V and 0 bases at J, with 13 bases in the middle. The CDR3 is made up of 15 amino acids. As DNA, the CDR3 is TGTGCCAGCAGCCTCGAGGGCCGGATGAACACTGAAGCTTTCTTT. This sequence encodes CASSLEGRMNTEAFF.

This clonotype was seen at least ten times. The rearrangement joins TRBV20-1 to TRBJ1-5; D might be TRBD1 (6 bases). The CDR3 is made up of 12 amino acids. V was pared by 5 bases and J by 11 bases, with 16 bases between. Germline-derived CDR1 and CDR2 are DFQATT and SNEGSKA (reference sequence). CDR3: CSAFPNRDTQHF. The CDR3, as DNA: TGCAGTGCTTTCCCTAACCGGGACACCCAGCATTTT.

The rearrangement links TRBV7-2 to TRBJ2-3; D is perhaps TRBD2 (6 bases). CDR3 length: 15 amino acids. Germline V gene data show CDR1 as SGHTA and CDR2 as FQGNSA. V lost 4 bases to trimming and J lost 2 bases, with 13 bases between them. The CDR3 DNA follows: TGTGCCAGCAGCTCTGCGGGACGGAACACAGATACGCAGTATTTT. Its translation: CASSSAGRNTDTQYF.

This clonotype was counted many times. A read error may produce the germline difference seen at one junction end. The rearrangement joins TRBV7-7 to TRBJ1-1, with D unresolved. Germline-derived CDR1 and CDR2 are SSHAT and FNYEAQ (reference sequence). The CDR3 is made up of 13 amino acids. CDR3 DNA sequence: TGTGCTAGCAGCAACGAACCAAACACTGAAGCTTTCTTT. This sequence encodes CASSNEPNTEAFF. Together with reference TRBV7-7 and TRBJ1-1, the CDR3 gives the full variable domain: GAGVSQSPRYKVTKRGQDVTLRCDPISSHATLYWYQQALGQGPEFLTYFNYEAQPDKSGLPSDRFSAERPEGSISTLTIQRTEQRDSAMYRCASSNEPNTEAFFGQGTRLTVV.

This clonotype was seen repeatedly, ten times or more. V is TRBV28 and J is TRBJ1-2; D gene unclear. Trimming cost V 5 bases and J 4 bases, with 11 bases left between them. This CDR3 region has 13 residues. The V gene's germline CDR1 is MDHEN and CDR2 SYDVKM. Written as DNA, the CDR3 is TGTGCCAGCAGTATGACGGTGGTCTATGGCTACACCTTC. Encoded protein: CASSMTVVYGYTF.

Relative to its sample, this clonotype is medium-sized (0.01 to 0.1%). The chain links TRBV12-3 or TRBV12-4 to TRBJ1-5; D might be TRBD1 (5 bases). V was pared by 2 bases and J by 7 bases, with 12 bases between. There are 14 residues in the CDR3. Here the CDR3 DNA reads TGTGCCAGCAGTTTATCGTCGGGGGGACAGCCCCAGCATTTT. It is translated as CASSLSSGGQPQHF.

This clonotype was observed at least ten times. This chain joins TRBV28 and TRBJ1-2; D uncertain. The CDR3 runs 13 residues. Germline loops: CDR1 MDHEN, CDR2 SYDVKM. V shed 6 bases and J shed 2 bases, with 10 bases lying between them. The CDR3: CASRRTQNYGYTF. DNA for the CDR3: TGTGCCAGCAGGCGCACTCAAAACTATGGCTACACCTTC.

This clonotype is judged medium-sized. This chain uses TRBV9 with TRBJ1-1; D remains ambiguous. CDR3 length: 14 amino acids. Germline values: CDR1 SGDLS, CDR2 YYNGEE. Deletions cut 0 bases from V and 1 base from J, with 7 bases between. CDR3 loop: CASSVGGRNTEAFF. As DNA, the CDR3 is TGTGCCAGCAGCGTAGGGGGAAGGAACACTGAAGCTTTCTTT.

This clonotype showed up many times. V is TRBV27 and J is TRBJ2-1; the D is unclear. The germline V and J ends were trimmed by 3 bases and 1 base, with 4 bases remaining between them. From germline, CDR1 is MNHEY and CDR2 SMNVEV (reference sequence). CDR3 length: 13 residues. The CDR3 DNA reads TGTGCCAGCAGTTTTTCTTCCTACAATGAGCAGTTCTTC. Translation gives CASSFSSYNEQFF.

This clonotype was counted at least ten times. The rearrangement joins TRBV5-1 to TRBJ1-4; D possibly corresponds to TRBD1 (5 bases). CDR1 is SGHRS, CDR2 YFSETQ, per germline. CDR3 length: 13 amino acids. V was shortened by 2 bases and J by 7 bases, with 9 bases between the two germline ends. The CDR3 is CASSLGHIEKLFF. The CDR3 region has the DNA TGCGCCAGCAGCTTAGGACATATTGAAAAACTGTTTTTT. Using reference TRBV5-1 and TRBJ1-4 for the parts outside the CDR3, the full variable domain is KAGVTQTPRYLIKTRGQQVTLSCSPISGHRSVSWYQQTPGQGLQFLFEYFSETQRNKGNFPGRFSGRQFSNSRSEMNVSTLELGDSALYLCASSLGHIEKLFFGSGTQLSVL.

There are many counts of this clonotype. V is TRBV6-1 and J is TRBJ2-3, with 14 bases identical to TRBD2. Trimming at V came to 4 bases and at J to 7 bases, leaving 4 bases not matched to a gene. The CDR3 consists of 15 residues. Germline-derived CDR1 and CDR2 are MNHNS and SASEGT. CDR3 nucleotide sequence: TGTGCCAGCAGTGTAGGGACTAGCGGGAGCTATACGCAGTATTTT. This sequence encodes CASSVGTSGSYTQYF.

In its sample, this clonotype is medium-sized. The chain uses TRBV27 and TRBJ1-2; 8 bases match TRBD1. The ends lost 6 bases at V and 4 bases at J; junction bases unmatched: 10. The germline V gene encodes CDR1 MNHEY and CDR2 SMNVEV (reference sequence). The CDR3 is 15 residues long. The chain's CDR3 is CASSPQGARSYGYTF. The CDR3 nucleotides read TGTGCCAGCAGCCCCCAGGGGGCGAGGTCCTATGGCTACACCTTC.

This clonotype was detected many times. The chain joins TRBV20-1 to TRBJ2-5; weak D call: TRBD1 (6 bases). Germline-derived CDR1 and CDR2 are DFQATT and SNEGSKA (reference sequence). The CDR3 is made up of 13 amino acids. Trimming stripped 4 bases from V and 0 bases from J, with 9 bases between. Here the CDR3 reads CSAIRDNQETQYF. The CDR3, as DNA: TGCAGTGCTATCCGGGACAACCAAGAGACCCAGTACTTC.

This clonotype was counted many times. V gene TRBV5-1 combines with J gene TRBJ2-6, with 14 bases identical to TRBD2. With 3 bases clipped from V and 0 bases from J, the junction kept 8 bases outside the gene matches. Germline lookup yields CDR1 SGHRS and CDR2 YFSETQ. The CDR3 runs 20 residues. As DNA, the CDR3 is TGCGCCAGCAGCTACGGACTAGCGGGAGGTATTCTCTCTGGGGCCAACGTCCTGACTTTC. As protein: CASSYGLAGGILSGANVLTF.

This clonotype was found many times. CDR3 amino acids: CASSLVAGSTEAFF. CDR3 DNA: TGCGCCAGCAGCTTGGTGGCAGGGAGCACTGAAGCTTTCTTT. This sequence joins TRBV5-1 and TRBJ1-1; D perhaps matches TRBD1 (5 bases). V lost 0 bases and J lost 4, with 10 bases in between. The CDR3 consists of 14 residues. The germline V gene has CDR1 SGHRS and CDR2 YFSETQ. Filled out from reference TRBV5-1 and TRBJ1-1, the complete variable domain reads KAGVTQTPRYLIKTRGQQVTLSCSPISGHRSVSWYQQTPGQGLQFLFEYFSETQRNKGNFPGRFSGRQFSNSRSEMNVSTLELGDSALYLCASSLVAGSTEAFFGQGTRLTVV.

By proportion, this clonotype is medium-sized. The chain couples TRBV6-5 to TRBJ2-3; D is unclear. Germline V gives CDR1 MNHEY, CDR2 SVGAGI. V lost 4 bases and J 1 base, leaving 12 bases between the germline ends. The CDR3 has 15 amino acids. The CDR3 DNA reads TGTGCCAGCAGTTTATCAGGTGCTGGCACAGATACGCAGTATTTT. Amino acids: CASSLSGAGTDTQYF.

In its sample, this clonotype was seen many times. This chain uses TRBV7-9 with TRBJ1-5; the D is unclear. V lost 1 base and J lost 4, with 5 bases in between. Germline loops: CDR1 SEHNR, CDR2 FQNEAQ (reference sequence). The CDR3 totals 13 residues. CDR3 region: CASSLDENQPQHF. The CDR3 region has the DNA TGTGCCAGCAGCTTAGACGAGAATCAGCCCCAGCATTTT.

This clonotype came up many times. The genes are TRBV7-2 and TRBJ1-2, with 10 bases that match TRBD1. This CDR3 region has 17 residues. J lost 3 bases, V lost 5 bases, and 12 bases had no gene match. The germline gives CDR1 SGHTA, CDR2 FQGNSA. The CDR3 loop reads CASSPGTGVARYYGYTF. The CDR3 DNA is TGTGCCAGCAGCCCCGGGACAGGGGTGGCGCGGTACTATGGCTACACCTTC.

This clonotype was seen repeatedly, ten times or more. This chain links TRBV7-3 with TRBJ2-1, with TRBD2 matching 7 bases. The CDR3 sequence is 16 residues long. CDR1 and CDR2 from the germline V gene are SGHTA and FQGTGA. Trimming removed 2 bases from V and 0 bases from J; junction bases left unmatched: 4. The CDR3: CASSLWAGASYNEQFF. The CDR3 region has the DNA TGTGCCAGCAGCTTATGGGCGGGAGCCTCCTACAATGAGCAGTTCTTC.

This clonotype is judged large (0.1 to 1%). The chain has TRBV28 and TRBJ1-1, with TRBD1 identical over 7 bases. V shed 3 bases, J shed 0 bases, and the junction held 4 bases outside the gene matches. The germline CDR1 and CDR2 sequences are MDHEN and SYDVKM. The CDR3 runs to 15 residues. CDR3 bases: TGTGCCAGCAGTTTCAGGGGGAGGTTGAACACTGAAGCTTTCTTT. Amino acid sequence: CASSFRGRLNTEAFF.

This clonotype is deemed medium-sized. This chain connects TRBV28 to TRBJ1-5; no reliable D call. Germline CDR1 is MDHEN and CDR2 is SYDVKM. V was clipped by 2 bases and J by 9 bases, with 8 bases between them. CDR3 size: 12 residues. The CDR3 nucleotides read TGTGCCAGCAGTTTACCTCGAGGGCCCCAGCATTTT. Translated: CASSLPRGPQHF.